This T cell receptor beta chain appears in the sequencing data of a study of CD8 T cells in Susac syndrome. The CDR3 spans 17 residues. After removal of 3 bases from V and 4 bases from J, the junction contained 11 bases not matched to a gene. Germline V lookup: CDR1 ENHRY, CDR2 SYGVKD. RNA in amounts of roughly 0.5 to 1 ug was reverse transcribed with random hexamers. Amplification of TCR beta CDR3 used immunoSEQ multiplex PCR across 54 Vbeta and 13 Jbeta. TCRdb reprocessed the immunoSEQ multiplex PCR reads via MiXCR and lists one record per CDR3 protein. This sample has hundreds of thousands of distinct CDR3 sequences, with roughly nine tenths found just once. The study sequenced TCR beta in blood CD8+ and CD4+ T cells. The study used treatment-naive patients who had stable or active relapsing-remitting disease as multiple sclerosis controls. TEMRA cells were FACS-enriched, unlike CD8+ and CD4+ T cells, which were negatively isolated.

The chain combines TRBV10-3 with TRBJ2-7; 11 positions match TRBD2. The TCR sequence derives from a human donor with multiple sclerosis. The sequenced material came from CD8+ T cells from PBMCs. DNA of the CDR3: TGTGCCATCAGTGAAACTAGCGGGAGAAGGGGCCCTTACGAGCAGTACTTC. As protein: CAISETSGRRGPYEQYF.